This TCR beta chain was sequenced in a study of cytomegalovirus exposure and HLA in healthy donors. The CDR3 extends over 14 amino acids. Germline lookup yields CDR1 SGDLS and CDR2 YYNGEE. The V and J ends lost 4 bases and 5 bases, in that order; junction bases with no gene match: 7. PCR amplification relied on 60 Vbeta primers (plus 13 Jbeta primers). Sequencing used immunoSEQ multiplex PCR; TCRdb keeps in-frame clones, though not all of them. This table has over 150,000 clones, approximately 80% appearing once. Sample: PBMCs. This rearrangement joins TRBV9 to TRBJ2-7, with 9 bases fitting TRBD1. The clonotype was recovered from a woman aged 25 to 39 in good health and CMV-seropositive. The CDR3 region is CASSLGDRVNEQYF. DNA of the CDR3: TGTGCCAGCAGCCTGGGGGACAGGGTTAACGAGCAGTACTTC.